This T cell receptor (beta chain) was sequenced in a study of blood T cell repertoires in COVID-19. For the study at large: Whether acute or convalescent, the COVID-19 samples came from the United States, Italy and Spain. In each case, the material was cDNA or gDNA derived from T cells, B-cell-depleted T cells, or PBMCs.

This clone was counted between two and nine times. This table comes from immunoSEQ multiplex PCR, and its TCRdb copy is limited to in-frame clones, with some not included. The sample records under 300,000 clones, 88% being singletons. The germline CDR1 and CDR2 sequences are LGHNA and YSLEER. Trimming cost V 5 bases and J 0 bases; bases outside gene matches: 12. There are 19 residues in the CDR3. Participants were aged about 18 to 89 years, lived in 20 to 25 US areas, and enrolled virtually. Allocation to cohorts depended on clinical history reported by the participants. Sample: PBMCs or T cells enriched from blood (not recorded which). The receptor's source is a woman in her 40s with acute COVID-19. This chain connects TRBV4-3 to TRBJ2-7; 14 nucleotides agree with TRBD2. The CDR3 sequence is CASSVRLAGGSSHSYEQYF. The CDR3, as DNA: TGCGCCAGCAGCGTCCGACTAGCGGGGGGGTCGAGTCACTCCTACGAGCAGTACTTC.